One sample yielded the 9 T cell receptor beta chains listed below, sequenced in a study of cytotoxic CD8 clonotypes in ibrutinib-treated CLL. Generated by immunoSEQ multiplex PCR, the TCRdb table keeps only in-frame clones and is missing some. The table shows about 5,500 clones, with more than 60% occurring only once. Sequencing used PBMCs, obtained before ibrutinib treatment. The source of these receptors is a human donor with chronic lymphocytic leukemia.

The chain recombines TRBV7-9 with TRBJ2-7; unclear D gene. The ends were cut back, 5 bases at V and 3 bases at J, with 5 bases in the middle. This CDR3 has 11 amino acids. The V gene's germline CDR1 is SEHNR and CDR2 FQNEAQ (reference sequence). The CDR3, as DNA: TGTGCCAGCAGCCTTGACTACGAGCAGTACTTC. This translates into CASSLDYEQYF.

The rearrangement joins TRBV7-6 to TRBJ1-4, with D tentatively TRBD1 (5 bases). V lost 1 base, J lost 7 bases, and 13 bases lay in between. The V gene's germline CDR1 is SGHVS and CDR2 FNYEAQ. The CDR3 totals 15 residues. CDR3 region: CASSLDGGEFEKLFF. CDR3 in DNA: TGTGCCAGCAGCTTAGATGGGGGGGAATTTGAAAAACTGTTTTTT.

This CDR3 is CASSEIQRIPVNYGYTF. CDR3 nucleotides: TGTGCCAGCAGTGAAATTCAACGGATACCCGTTAACTATGGCTACACCTTC. V gene TRBV6-1 combines with J gene TRBJ1-2, with D uncertain. V was shortened by 2 bases and J by 1 base, with 17 bases between the two germline ends. Germline assignment: CDR1 MNHNS and CDR2 SASEGT. The CDR3 is 17 amino acids.

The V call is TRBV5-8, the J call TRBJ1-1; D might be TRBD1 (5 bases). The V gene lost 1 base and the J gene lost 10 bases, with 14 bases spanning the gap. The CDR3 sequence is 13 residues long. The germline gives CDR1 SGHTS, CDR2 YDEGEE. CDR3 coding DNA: TGTGCCAGCAGCTTGCCCCAGGGACGCGGAGCTTTCTTT. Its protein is CASSLPQGRGAFF.

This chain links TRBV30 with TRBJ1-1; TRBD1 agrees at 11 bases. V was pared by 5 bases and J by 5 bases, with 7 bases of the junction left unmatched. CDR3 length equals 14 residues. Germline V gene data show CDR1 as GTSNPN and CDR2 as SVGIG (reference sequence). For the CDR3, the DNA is TGTGCCTGGGAAACTGGGACAGGGGGGACTGAAGCTTTCTTT. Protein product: CAWETGTGGTEAFF.

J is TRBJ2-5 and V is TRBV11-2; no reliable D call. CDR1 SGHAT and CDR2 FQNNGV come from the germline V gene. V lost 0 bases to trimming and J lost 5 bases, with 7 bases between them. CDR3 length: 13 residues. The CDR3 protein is CASSLELWETQYF. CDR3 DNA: TGTGCCAGCAGCTTAGAACTCTGGGAGACCCAGTACTTC.

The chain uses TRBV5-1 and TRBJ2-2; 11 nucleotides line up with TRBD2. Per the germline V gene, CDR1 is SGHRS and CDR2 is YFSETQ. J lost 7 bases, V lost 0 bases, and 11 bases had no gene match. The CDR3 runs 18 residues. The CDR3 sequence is CASSLAKGGTSGVGELFF. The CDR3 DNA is TGCGCCAGCAGCTTGGCCAAGGGAGGGACTAGCGGTGTCGGGGAGCTGTTTTTT.

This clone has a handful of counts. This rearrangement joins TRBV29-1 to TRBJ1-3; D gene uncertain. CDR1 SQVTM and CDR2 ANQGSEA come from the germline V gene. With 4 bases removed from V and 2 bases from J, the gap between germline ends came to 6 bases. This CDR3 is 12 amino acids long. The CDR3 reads CSVGGTGNTIYF. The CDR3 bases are TGCAGCGTTGGGGGAACTGGAAACACCATATATTTT.

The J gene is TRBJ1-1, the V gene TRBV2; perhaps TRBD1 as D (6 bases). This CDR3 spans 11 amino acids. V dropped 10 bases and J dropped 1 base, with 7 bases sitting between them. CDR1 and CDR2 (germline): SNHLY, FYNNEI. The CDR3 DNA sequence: TGTGCCACCAGGGGGAACACTGAAGCTTTCTTT. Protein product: CATRGNTEAFF.